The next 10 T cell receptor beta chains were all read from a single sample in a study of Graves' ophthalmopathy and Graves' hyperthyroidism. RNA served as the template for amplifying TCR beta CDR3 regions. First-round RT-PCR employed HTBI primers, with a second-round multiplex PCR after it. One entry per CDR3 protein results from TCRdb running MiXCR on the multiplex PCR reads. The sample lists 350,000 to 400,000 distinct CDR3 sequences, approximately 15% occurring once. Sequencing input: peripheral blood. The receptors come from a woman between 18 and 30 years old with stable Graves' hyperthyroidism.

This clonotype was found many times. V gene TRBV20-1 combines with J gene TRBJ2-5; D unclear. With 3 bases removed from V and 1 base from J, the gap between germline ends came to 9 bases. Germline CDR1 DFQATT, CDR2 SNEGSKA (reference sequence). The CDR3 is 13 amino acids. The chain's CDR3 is CSARSGFQETQYF. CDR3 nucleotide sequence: TGCAGTGCTAGGTCCGGGTTCCAAGAGACCCAGTACTTC.

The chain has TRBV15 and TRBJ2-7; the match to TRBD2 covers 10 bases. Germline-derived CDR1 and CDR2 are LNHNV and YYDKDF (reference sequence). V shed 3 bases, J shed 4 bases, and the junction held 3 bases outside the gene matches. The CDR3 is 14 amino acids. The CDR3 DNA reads TGTGCCACCAGCAGCCTAGCGGGAGCGTACGAGCAGTACTTC. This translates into CATSSLAGAYEQYF.

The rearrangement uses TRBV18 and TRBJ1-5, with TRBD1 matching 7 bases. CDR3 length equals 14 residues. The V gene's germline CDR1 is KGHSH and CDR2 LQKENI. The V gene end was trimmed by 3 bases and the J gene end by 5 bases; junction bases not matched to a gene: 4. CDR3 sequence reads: CASSPGQHYQPQHF. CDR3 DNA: TGTGCCAGCTCACCGGGACAGCATTATCAGCCCCAGCATTTT.

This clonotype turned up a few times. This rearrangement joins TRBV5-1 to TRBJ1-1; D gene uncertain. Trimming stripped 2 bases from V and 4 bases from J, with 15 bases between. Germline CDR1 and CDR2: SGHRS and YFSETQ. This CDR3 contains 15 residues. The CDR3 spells CASSFLGVVGTEAFF. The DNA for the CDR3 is TGCGCCAGCAGCTTTTTGGGAGTTGTCGGCACTGAAGCTTTCTTT.

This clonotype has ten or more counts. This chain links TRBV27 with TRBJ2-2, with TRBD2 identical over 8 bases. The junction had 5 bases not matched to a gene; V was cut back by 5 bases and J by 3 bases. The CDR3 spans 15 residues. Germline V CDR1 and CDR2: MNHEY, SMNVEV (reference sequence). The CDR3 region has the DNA TGTGCCAGCAGTACAAGCGGGGGTTACACCGGGGAGCTGTTTTTT. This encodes CASSTSGGYTGELFF.

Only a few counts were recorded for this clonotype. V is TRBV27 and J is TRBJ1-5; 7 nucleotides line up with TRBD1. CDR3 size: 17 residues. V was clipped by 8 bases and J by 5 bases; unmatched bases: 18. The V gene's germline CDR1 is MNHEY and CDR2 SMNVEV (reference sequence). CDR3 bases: TGTGCCAGCGGCGGGAGACCCTTCCGGGACAGCTATCAGCCCCAGCATTTT. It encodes CASGGRPFRDSYQPQHF.

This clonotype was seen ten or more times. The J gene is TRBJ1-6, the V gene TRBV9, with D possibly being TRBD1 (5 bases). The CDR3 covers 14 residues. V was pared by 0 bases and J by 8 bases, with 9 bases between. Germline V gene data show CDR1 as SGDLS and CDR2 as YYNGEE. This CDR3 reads CASSVVGEYSPLHF. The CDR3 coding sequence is TGTGCCAGCAGCGTAGTGGGGGAGTATTCACCCCTCCACTTT.

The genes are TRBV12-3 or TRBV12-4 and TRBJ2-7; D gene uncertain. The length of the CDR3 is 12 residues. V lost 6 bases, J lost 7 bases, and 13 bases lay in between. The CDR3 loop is CASSQQIAEQYF. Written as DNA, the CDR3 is TGTGCCAGCAGCCAACAAATAGCAGAGCAGTACTTC.

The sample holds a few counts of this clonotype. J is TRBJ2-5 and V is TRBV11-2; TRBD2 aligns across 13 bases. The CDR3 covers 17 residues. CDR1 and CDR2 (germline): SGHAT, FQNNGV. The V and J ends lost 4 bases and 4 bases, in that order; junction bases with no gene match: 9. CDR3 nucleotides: TGTGCCAGCAGCTCCTCCGGGACTAGCGGGGTGGGAGAGACCCAGTACTTC. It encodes CASSSSGTSGVGETQYF.

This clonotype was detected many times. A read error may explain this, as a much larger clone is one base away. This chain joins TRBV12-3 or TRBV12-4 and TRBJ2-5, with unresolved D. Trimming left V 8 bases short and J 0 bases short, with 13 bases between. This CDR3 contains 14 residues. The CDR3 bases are TGTGCCAGCGGCCTAAACGAGTACCAAGAGACCCAGTACTTC. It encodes CASGLNEYQETQYF.